The clone carrying this TCR beta chain has only one observation. Its target is not known. These data belong to a study of radiation and T cells in renal cell carcinoma. Regarding time point: baseline pretreatment blood. Documented treatment: 15 Gy SBRT to primary tumor, nephrectomy 4 weeks later. This renal cell carcinoma was of the clear cell type. Study findings and constraints: No pretreatment tumor biopsies were available for baseline clonotypes. In blood, top tumor clones expanded by 2 weeks, shrinking by 4.

The V end was cut by 4 bases, the J end by 4 bases, with 14 bases between. Germline loops: CDR1 SGHRS, CDR2 YFSETQ. The CDR3 runs 14 residues. Sequenced by immunoSEQ multiplex PCR; TCRdb stores in-frame clones only, minus some. The table lists about 49,000 clones, roughly 80% of them singletons. The clonotype originates from a woman aged 70-85 years with renal cell carcinoma. V is TRBV5-1 and J is TRBJ2-5; TRBD1 might be the D (6 bases). The input for sequencing was blood, taken from a patient whose treatment included radiotherapy and nephrectomy. DNA of the CDR3: TGCGCCAGCAGCCCTGGACAGCTGAGAGAGACCCAGTACTTC. Its translation is CASSPGQLRETQYF.